This TCR beta chain was profiled in a study of OX40 agonist ivuxolimab in advanced cancers. V lost 6 bases to trimming and J lost 4 bases; unmatched junction nucleotides: 2. Germline assignment: CDR1 LNHDA and CDR2 SQIVND (reference sequence). This CDR3 contains 13 residues. Using immunoSEQ multiplex PCR, the repertoire was profiled, and TCRdb retains in-frame clones only, with some absent. The table has about 62,000 clones, 70% to 80% seen once. The chain recombines TRBV19 with TRBJ2-7, with 11 bases matching TRBD1. The TCR was taken from an adult with an advanced solid tumor such as melanoma, head and neck, liver or kidney cancer. The material sequenced was CD4+ or CD8+ T cells sorted from blood, taken in a trial of the OX40 agonist ivuxolimab. The CDR3 region has the DNA TGTGCCAGTAGCCGGGACAGGGGGTACGAGCAGTACTTC. Encoded protein: CASSRDRGYEQYF. The variable domain in full, with the rest retrieved from reference TRBV19 and TRBJ2-7, is DGGITQSPKYLFRKEGQNVTLSCEQNLNHDAMYWYRQDPGQGLRLIYYSQIVNDFQKGDIAEGYSVSREKKESFPLTVTSAQKNPTAFYLCASSRDRGYEQYFGPGTRLTVT.